This T cell receptor beta chain was identified during a study of shared clonotypes between healthy human individuals. Looked up from germline, CDR1 is MDHEN and CDR2 is SYDVKM. The CDR3 is made up of 19 amino acids. Trimming took off 6 bases at V and 5 bases at J, with 28 bases between the two ends. With regard to this clone: Its specificity is not known.

Naive CD8 populations comprised CD45RO-negative cells positively selected for CCR7, excluding terminally differentiated effector memory CD45RA+ cells. Several immunoSEQ plates held equal portions of the genomic DNA taken from each subset. Sequencing used immunoSEQ multiplex PCR; TCRdb keeps in-frame clones, though not all of them. Altogether about 2.1 million clones are present, 80% to 95% being singletons, with the ten largest covering more than 1.5%. Study results and caveats: In general, naive subsets displayed greater estimated richness than memory subsets did.

The J gene is TRBJ2-2, the V gene TRBV28, with TRBD2 as a possible D gene (8 bases). This TCR came from a man aged 18 to 29 in good health. Some clones in this sample may be carry-over from other donors' samples. The sample comprised naive CD8+ T cells from PBMCs. CDR3 protein: CASSPTIGSGTVMTGELFF. Written as DNA, the CDR3 is TGTGCCAGCAGCCCCACCATTGGTAGCGGGACAGTAATGACCGGGGAGCTGTTTTTT.